One T cell receptor (beta chain) is described in this entry. Its antigen target is currently unknown. Base qualities are not provided; no much larger clone lies one nucleotide away. The donors were limited-stage small-cell lung cancer patients who had surgical resection in Hangzhou, China, between about 2007 and 2020. Every donor went straight to surgery with no preoperative chemotherapy or radiotherapy, and no donor was given immunotherapy either before or after surgery. In the sequenced cohort of about 18 patients, every patient was either a smoker or a heavy second-hand smoker. Adjacent normal lung tissue was taken at least 2 cm away from the tumor margin, and two pathologists confirmed morphologically that the tissue was free of malignant cells. The study used multi-region TCR-beta sequencing of resected limited-stage small-cell lung cancers together with tumor-adjacent lung tissue to characterize T cell repertoire heterogeneity. The AllPrep DNA/RNA FFPE Kit (Qiagen) was used to extract genomic DNA from the FFPE tissue.

The data are from a study of T cells and copy number aberrations in small-cell lung cancer (dated by TCRdb to about 2021). Regarding the complete study: Whole-exome sequencing of the same tumor regions was paired with TCR repertoire sequencing so that T cell metrics could be related to mutations and copy number aberrations. Tumor TCR data existed for over 16 patients, and about 15 patients had TCR data from both tumor tissue and normal tissue.

What the work shows at the level of the full study, not this receptor alone: The study was limited by a small sample size because surgical resection is uncommon in small-cell lung cancer, and the findings require validation. Lower T-cell density, richness and clonality were observed in tumors than in adjacent lung tissue, although the difference in density was not significant. All specimens consisted of formalin-fixed paraffin-embedded tissue, which is known to introduce sequencing artifacts.

The immunoSEQ hsTCRB Kit was used with multiplexed V- and J-gene primers to amplify TCR-beta CDR3 regions from genomic DNA. Unique DNA barcodes were added in a second PCR, and the samples were pooled together with a negative control and a positive control. The pooled TCR-beta libraries were sequenced using a 150-cycle paired-end protocol on an Illumina MiSeq. As for the original processing: Raw sequencing data were processed by Adaptive Biotechnologies into a report with normalized, annotated TCR-beta repertoires. T-cell density was computed as TCR-beta templates normalized to usable DNA, which was estimated by amplifying housekeeping genes. Clonality was defined as 1 minus Pielou's evenness, while richness was a count of unique rearrangements. TCRdb limited this immuneACCESS table to in-frame rearrangements with V and J called. A share of clones is missing; checked studies link under half to unresolved V genes, and the rest is unexplained. That table is the source of V, J and clone size, and D and trimming were worked out from the DNA. The sample has 2,000 to 2,500 clones on record, over 60% of them singletons. The ten largest clones add up to 8% to 10% of the sample.

Sequenced: normal tissue next to the tumor. The sequence was collected from a woman aged 60-70 years with small cell lung cancer.

The CDR3 reads as follows: CASSDRDRGYEQYF. The DNA sequence is as follows: TGTGCCAGTAGTGACCGGGACAGGGGGTACGAGCAGTACTTC. This chain joins TRBV19 to TRBJ2-7; 11 bases in between match TRBD1. CDR1 is given as LNHDA and CDR2 as SQIVND, both from the germline V gene (reference sequence). The CDR3 spans 14 residues, from the cysteine through the phenylalanine. Of the read, only the CDR3 DNA is kept; its 42 bases are in frame from base 1. At the junction V is shortened by 5 bases and J by 4 bases; bases outside the gene matches: 4.